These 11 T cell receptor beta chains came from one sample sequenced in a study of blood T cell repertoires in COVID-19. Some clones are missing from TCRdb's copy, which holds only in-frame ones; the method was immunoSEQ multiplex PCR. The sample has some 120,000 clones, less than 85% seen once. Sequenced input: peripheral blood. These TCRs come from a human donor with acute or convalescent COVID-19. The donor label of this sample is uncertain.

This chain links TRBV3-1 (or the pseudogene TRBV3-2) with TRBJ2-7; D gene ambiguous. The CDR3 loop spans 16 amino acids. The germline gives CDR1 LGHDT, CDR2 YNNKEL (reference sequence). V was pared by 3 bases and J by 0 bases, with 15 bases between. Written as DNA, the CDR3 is TGTGCCAGCAGCCAGACCCCACCAGGTGCCTCCTACGAGCAGTACTTC. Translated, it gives CASSQTPPGASYEQYF.

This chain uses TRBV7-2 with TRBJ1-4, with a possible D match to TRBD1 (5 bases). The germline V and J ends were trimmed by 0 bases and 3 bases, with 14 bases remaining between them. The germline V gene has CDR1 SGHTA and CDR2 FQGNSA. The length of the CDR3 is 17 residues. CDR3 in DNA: TGTGCCAGCAGCTTAGCTGTTAGGTCAGGGTCTAATGAAAAACTGTTTTTT. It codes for CASSLAVRSGSNEKLFF.

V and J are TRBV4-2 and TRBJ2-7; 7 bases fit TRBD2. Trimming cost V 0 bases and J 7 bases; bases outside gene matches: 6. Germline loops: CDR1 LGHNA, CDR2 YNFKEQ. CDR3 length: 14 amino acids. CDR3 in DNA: TGTGCCAGCAGCCAAGATCAAAAGGGAGGGGAGCAGTACTTC. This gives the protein CASSQDQKGGEQYF.

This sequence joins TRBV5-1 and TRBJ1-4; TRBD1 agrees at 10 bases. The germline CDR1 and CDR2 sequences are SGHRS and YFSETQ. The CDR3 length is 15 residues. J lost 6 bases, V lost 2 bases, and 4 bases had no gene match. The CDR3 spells CASSFGDRGYEKLFF. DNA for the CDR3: TGCGCCAGCAGCTTCGGGGACAGGGGCTATGAAAAACTGTTTTTT.

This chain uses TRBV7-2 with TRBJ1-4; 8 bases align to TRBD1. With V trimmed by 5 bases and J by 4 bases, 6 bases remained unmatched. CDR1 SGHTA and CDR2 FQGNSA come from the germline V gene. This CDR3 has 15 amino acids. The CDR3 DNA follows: TGTGCCAGCAGCGAAAGGACAGGGTTTAATGAAAAACTGTTTTTT. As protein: CASSERTGFNEKLFF.

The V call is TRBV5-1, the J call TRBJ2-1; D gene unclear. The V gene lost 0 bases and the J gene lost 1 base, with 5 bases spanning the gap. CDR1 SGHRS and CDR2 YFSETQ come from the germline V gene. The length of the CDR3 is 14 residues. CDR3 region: CASSLAQSYNEQFF. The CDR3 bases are TGCGCCAGCAGCTTGGCGCAGTCCTACAATGAGCAGTTCTTC.

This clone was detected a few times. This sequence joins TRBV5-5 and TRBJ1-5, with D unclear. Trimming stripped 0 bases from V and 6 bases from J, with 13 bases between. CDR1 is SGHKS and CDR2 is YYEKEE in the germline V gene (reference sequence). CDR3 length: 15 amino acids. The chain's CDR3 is CASSLALSRGQPQHF. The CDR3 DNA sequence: TGTGCCAGCAGCTTGGCCCTATCACGGGGTCAGCCCCAGCATTTT.

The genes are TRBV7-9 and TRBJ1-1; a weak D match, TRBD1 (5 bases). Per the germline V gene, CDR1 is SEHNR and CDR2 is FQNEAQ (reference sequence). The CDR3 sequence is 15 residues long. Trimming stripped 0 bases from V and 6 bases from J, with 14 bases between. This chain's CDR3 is CASSLARGSIPEAFF. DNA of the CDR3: TGTGCCAGCAGCTTAGCTCGGGGGTCAATCCCTGAAGCTTTCTTT.

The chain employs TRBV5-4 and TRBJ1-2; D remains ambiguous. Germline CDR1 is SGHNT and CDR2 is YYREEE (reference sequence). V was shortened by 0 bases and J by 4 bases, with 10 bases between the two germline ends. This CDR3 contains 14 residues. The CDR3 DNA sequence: TGTGCCAGCAGCTTGGGCCCCGGTGCCTATGGCTACACCTTC. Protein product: CASSLGPGAYGYTF.

The CDR3 nucleotides are TGTGCCAGCAGCAATTACCTACAGGGGAAGCAGTACTTC. Translating gives CASSNYLQGKQYF. The rearrangement uses TRBV5-6 and TRBJ2-7; 7 nucleotides match TRBD1. Germline CDR1 reads SGHDT; CDR2 reads YYEEEE. The CDR3 is made up of 13 amino acids. Losses at the gene ends were 4 bases for V and 8 bases for J; bases not matched to a gene: 9.

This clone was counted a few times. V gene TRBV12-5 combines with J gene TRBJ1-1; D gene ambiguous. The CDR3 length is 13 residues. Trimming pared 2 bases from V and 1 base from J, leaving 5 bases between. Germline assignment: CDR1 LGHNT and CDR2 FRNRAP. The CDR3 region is CASGLRGNTEAFF. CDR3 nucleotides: TGTGCTAGTGGTTTGCGGGGGAACACTGAAGCTTTCTTT.